The 20 T cell receptor beta chains below come from one sample, sequenced in a study of T cells after yellow fever vaccination. TCRdb re-called the 5' RACE reads with MiXCR, one entry per CDR3 protein. The repertoire has more than 250,000 distinct CDR3 sequences, around 7% of them found once; the top ten carry roughly 19%. The starting material was PBMCs, obtained around 45 days after the first yellow fever vaccination. Receptors were obtained from a man younger than 35 who received the YFV17D yellow fever vaccine.

This clonotype has more than one count but fewer than ten. The chain combines TRBV5-5 with TRBJ1-1; 7 bases map to TRBD1. CDR3 length equals 14 residues. The germline V gene encodes CDR1 SGHKS and CDR2 YYEKEE (reference sequence). Trimming cost V 3 bases and J 8 bases; bases outside gene matches: 10. The CDR3 here is CASSYQNWGQEAFF. The CDR3, as DNA: TGTGCCAGCAGCTACCAGAATTGGGGACAGGAAGCTTTCTTT.

This clonotype was counted a few times. CDR3 loop: CASSVHTGTASLEQYF. The CDR3 DNA follows: TGCGCCAGCAGCGTCCATACCGGGACCGCTTCCCTCGAGCAGTACTTC. This sequence joins TRBV5-1 and TRBJ2-7; the D call may be TRBD1 or TRBD2 (5 bases each). The V end was cut by 4 bases, the J end by 6 bases, with 23 bases between. CDR1 and CDR2 (germline): SGHRS, YFSETQ. The CDR3 spans 16 residues.

In this sample, this clonotype turned up a few times. This chain joins TRBV20-1 and TRBJ1-3; the match to TRBD1 covers 10 bases. The CDR3 covers 15 residues. Germline CDR1 DFQATT, CDR2 SNEGSKA (reference sequence). Losses at the gene ends were 4 bases for V and 2 bases for J; bases not matched to a gene: 5. The CDR3 bases are TGCAGTGCTATGAAGGACAGGGGGACTGGAAACACCATATATTTT. This translates into CSAMKDRGTGNTIYF.

V and J are TRBV5-1 and TRBJ1-2; no clear D. This CDR3 contains 14 residues. CDR1 is SGHRS, CDR2 YFSETQ, per germline. V lost 0 bases and J 4 bases, leaving 10 bases between the germline ends. CDR3 sequence: CASSLDPSSYGYTF. DNA for the CDR3: TGCGCCAGCAGCTTGGATCCATCCTCCTATGGCTACACCTTC.

In this sample, this clonotype turned up many times. This chain joins TRBV7-2 and TRBJ2-2; D is perhaps TRBD1 or TRBD2 (6 bases each). There are 18 residues in the CDR3. Germline V gives CDR1 SGHTA, CDR2 FQGNSA. The germline V and J ends were trimmed by 2 bases and 5 bases, with 21 bases remaining between them. The CDR3 reads CASSLRRVTGRGTGELFF. The DNA for the CDR3 is TGTGCCAGCAGCTTACGCCGAGTGACAGGTCGGGGGACCGGGGAGCTGTTTTTT.

The table lists this clonotype with many counts. This sequence joins TRBV5-1 and TRBJ1-1, with 8 bases aligning to TRBD1. Germline V gene data show CDR1 as SGHRS and CDR2 as YFSETQ. With V trimmed by 5 bases and J by 7 bases, 13 bases remained unmatched. The length of the CDR3 is 15 residues. In DNA form, the CDR3 reads TGCGCCAGCAGTTCCGGACAGGGCGGCATCAGTGAAGCTTTCTTT. It yields the protein CASSSGQGGISEAFF.

V usage is TRBV6-1 and J usage is TRBJ2-2; the match to TRBD1 covers 7 bases. This CDR3 spans 14 amino acids. The germline CDR1 and CDR2 sequences are MNHNS and SASEGT. The trim removed 6 bases at V and 5 bases at J, leaving 6 bases unmatched. The CDR3 DNA is TGTGCCAGCAGCCGGGACAGAATTACCGGGGAGCTGTTTTTT. It codes for CASSRDRITGELFF.

This clonotype was observed a handful of times. The chain uses TRBV24-1 and TRBJ2-1; tentative D call: TRBD1 (5 bases). Deletions cut 3 bases from V and 6 bases from J, with 17 bases between. Per the germline V gene, CDR1 is KGHDR and CDR2 is SFDVKD. The CDR3 is 16 amino acids. CDR3 in amino acids: CATSDLRTLTPNEQFF. In nucleotides, the CDR3 is TGTGCCACCAGTGATCTACGGACACTTACTCCCAATGAGCAGTTCTTC.

This clonotype was counted a few times. The V and J genes are TRBV7-3 and TRBJ2-2; unclear D gene. Germline-derived CDR1 and CDR2 are SGHTA and FQGTGA. The CDR3 is made up of 12 amino acids. V lost 6 bases and J lost 7, with 9 bases in between. CDR3 sequence (DNA): TGTGCCAGCAGGTCCGATGGCGGGGAGCTGTTTTTT. Protein product: CASRSDGGELFF.

This clonotype came up many times. V usage is TRBV20-1 and J usage is TRBJ2-1; 10 bases map to TRBD1. Germline trimming cut 6 bases from V and 5 bases from J; bases unmatched to any gene: 7. From germline, CDR1 is DFQATT and CDR2 SNEGSKA (reference sequence). The CDR3 runs 14 residues. The CDR3 reads CSASGQGKNNEQFF. The CDR3 DNA reads TGCAGTGCGTCGGGACAGGGGAAAAACAATGAGCAGTTCTTC.

V and J are TRBV5-1 and TRBJ1-6, with D unclear. V shed 7 bases and J shed 9 bases, with 17 bases lying between them. Germline V gives CDR1 SGHRS, CDR2 YFSETQ. The CDR3 loop spans 14 amino acids. As DNA, the CDR3 is TGCGCCAGCGCCATCCCGGGGATGGGTTCACCCCTCCACTTT. Encoded protein: CASAIPGMGSPLHF.

This clonotype was found many times. The chain couples TRBV7-8 to TRBJ2-6, with 10 bases fitting TRBD1. Germline V gene lookup returns CDR1 SGHVS and CDR2 FQNEAQ. CDR3 length: 17 amino acids. Germline trimming cut 1 base from V and 0 bases from J; bases unmatched to any gene: 0. The CDR3 DNA reads as TGTGCCAGCAGCTTAGGACAGGGGGCCTCTGGGGCCAACGTCCTGACTTTC. Translated, it gives CASSLGQGASGANVLTF. The full variable domain, rest sourced from reference TRBV7-8 and TRBJ2-6, is GAGVSQSPRYKVAKRGQDVALRCDPISGHVSLFWYQQALGQGPEFLTYFQNEAQLDKSGLPSDRFFAERPEGSVSTLKIQRTQQEDSAVYLCASSLGQGASGANVLTFGAGSRLTVL.

This clonotype was observed a handful of times. The chain employs TRBV20-1 and TRBJ2-5; 7 bases fit TRBD1. This CDR3 region has 15 residues. CDR1 and CDR2 from the germline V gene are DFQATT and SNEGSKA (reference sequence). V shed 6 bases, J shed 3 bases, and the junction held 13 bases outside the gene matches. CDR3 nucleotides: TGCAGTGCCCCGGGGTTCCGGGACAGAAAAGAGACCCAGTACTTC. Residues: CSAPGFRDRKETQYF.

The sample holds many counts of this clonotype. The rearrangement links TRBV11-2 to TRBJ2-5, with D possibly called TRBD1 or TRBD2 (5 bases each). This CDR3 has 15 amino acids. The V and J ends lost 1 base and 4 bases respectively, with 13 bases between them. The germline CDR1 and CDR2 sequences are SGHAT and FQNNGV. CDR3 nucleotide sequence: TGTGCCAGCAGCTTAGGTTGGGACGGGGCAGAGACCCAGTACTTC. Amino acid sequence: CASSLGWDGAETQYF.

This clonotype was seen a handful of times. The CDR3 region is CSALQGSATQYF. CDR3 nucleotides: TGCAGTGCCTTACAGGGTTCTGCGACCCAGTACTTC. The chain has TRBV20-1 and TRBJ2-5, with a weak D call TRBD1 (6 bases). V lost 6 bases, J lost 7 bases, and 15 bases lay in between. Germline CDR1 reads DFQATT; CDR2 reads SNEGSKA (reference sequence). This CDR3 spans 12 amino acids.

The table lists this clonotype with a few counts. The chain combines TRBV30 with TRBJ1-1; no clear D. Deletions cut 1 base from V and 6 bases from J, with 15 bases between. The CDR3 runs to 14 residues. Germline CDR1 is GTSNPN and CDR2 is SVGIG (reference sequence). CDR3 sequence (DNA): TGTGCCTGGAGTGGCCTGGGGAGATACTCTGAAGCTTTCTTT. Protein: CAWSGLGRYSEAFF.

This clonotype was detected many times. The rearrangement links TRBV11-2 to TRBJ2-2; D is unclear. Trimming took 6 bases from V and 0 from J, leaving 14 bases between them. Germline CDR1 SGHAT, CDR2 FQNNGV. The CDR3 has 16 residues. CDR3 residues: CASRIPGIANTGELFF. The CDR3 nucleotides are TGTGCCAGCAGAATCCCGGGCATAGCGAACACCGGGGAGCTGTTTTTT.

Comment on this clonotype: Mismatch with germline at one junction end may stem from a read error. The DNA of the CDR3 is TGTGCCAGCACTGAACAGGGGGTCGGAAACACCATATATTTT. It is translated as CASTEQGVGNTIYF. The chain is built from TRBV2 and TRBJ1-3, with 8 bases fitting TRBD1. Germline V lookup: CDR1 SNHLY, CDR2 FYNNEI. The CDR3 is made up of 14 amino acids.

This clonotype was observed a handful of times. The chain is built from TRBV13 and TRBJ2-1, with TRBD2 matching 16 bases. This CDR3 region has 15 residues. Germline lookup yields CDR1 PRHDT and CDR2 FYEKMQ (reference sequence). Unmatched junction bases numbered 5, after V lost 5 bases and J lost 10 bases. In nucleotides, the CDR3 is TGTGCCAGCAGCCCGGGACTAGCGGGGGGGCAAGAGCAGTTCTTC. It specifies CASSPGLAGGQEQFF.

The chain employs TRBV7-2 and TRBJ2-2, with 7 bases that match TRBD1. V was pared by 5 bases and J by 7 bases, with 10 bases of the junction left unmatched. The germline gives CDR1 SGHTA, CDR2 FQGNSA. This CDR3 spans 15 amino acids. For the CDR3, the DNA is TGTGCCAGCAGCCCAATGACAGGGATGAACGGGGAGCTGTTTTTT. The encoded protein is CASSPMTGMNGELFF.